This is a list of T cell receptor beta chains from one sample in a study of monozygotic twins with inflammatory bowel disease. For each CDR3 protein, TCRdb gives one entry from its re-call of the 5' RACE reads, without DNA. The sample totals approximately 400,000 distinct CDR3 sequences. Material for sequencing was blood. Receptor source: a human donor with ulcerative colitis or Crohn's disease, or a healthy co-twin of an affected twin (not recorded which). CDR3s include the opening cysteine and the closing phenylalanine or tryptophan.

J gene,V gene,CDR3 length,CDR3 protein
TRBJ2-3,TRBV20-1,13,CSAREAGVDTQYF
TRBJ2-2,TRBV9,15,CASSVASGTTGELFF
TRBJ1-4,TRBV12-3/TRBV12-4,15,CASSSGQRANEKLFF
TRBJ1-6,TRBV12-3/TRBV12-4,15,CASSFYSSGSSPLHF
TRBJ2-7,TRBV20-1,13,CSARPVMSYEQYF
TRBJ1-6,TRBV28,14,CASSPRQGGGPLHF
TRBJ1-6,TRBV5-1,15,CASSFWAVDNSPLHF
TRBJ2-2,TRBV7-9,13,CASPRPNTGELFF
TRBJ2-1,TRBV6-2/TRBV6-3,13,CASSYGNYNEQFF
TRBJ1-5,TRBV29-1,16,CSVEALLIQGDQPQHF
TRBJ2-7,TRBV7-9,14,CASSLAGDTYEQYF
TRBJ2-3,TRBV19,15,CASSPGTRGTDTQYF
TRBJ2-7,TRBV2,15,CASSLREQGANEQYF
TRBJ2-1,TRBV7-3,12,CASSRADNEQFF
TRBJ2-7,TRBV12-3/TRBV12-4,13,CASSGYVSYEQYF
TRBJ2-7,TRBV3-1,12,CASSQGVGEQYF
TRBJ1-1,TRBV30,14,CAWSGGMWDTEAFF
TRBJ1-2,TRBV4-1,14,CASSPRDLFYGYTF
TRBJ2-3,TRBV12-3/TRBV12-4,13,CASTPGSPDTQYF
TRBJ2-1,TRBV5-1,17,CASSPGQGRSSYNEQFF
TRBJ2-7,TRBV6-1,14,CASRLRGLYYEQYF
TRBJ2-2,TRBV25-1,14,CASSDDGVTGELFF
TRBJ2-5,TRBV19,15,CATSWAGRAQETQYF
TRBJ1-2,TRBV6-6,13,CASSYPQGNGYTF
TRBJ2-7,TRBV5-6,15,CASRLLAGDSYEQYF
TRBJ2-7,TRBV4-1,15,CASSQGAGTSYEQYF
TRBJ1-6,TRBV5-5,16,CASSTQQDLRGSPLHF
TRBJ2-5,TRBV5-1,16,CASSRQAGAGQETQYF
TRBJ2-2,TRBV11-2,17,CASSSLMRGGDSGELFF